This T cell receptor beta chain is drawn from a study of T cells in localized non-small cell lung cancer. This CDR3 is 14 amino acids long. Looked up from germline, CDR1 is ENHRY and CDR2 is SYGVKD. Trimming removed 3 bases from V and 1 base from J, with 9 bases in between. TCRdb's table, derived via immunoSEQ multiplex PCR, lists solely in-frame clones and lacks some. The sample comprises tens of thousands of clones, roughly three quarters of which are singletons, and about 32% rests with the top ten. This chain connects TRBV10-3 to TRBJ1-1, with D unclear. The sample consisted of PBMCs, taken before any cancer treatment. The receptor was derived from a woman between 35 and 75 years old with stage II squamous cell lung carcinoma. CDR3 protein: CAISDPAGNTEAFF. DNA of the CDR3: TGTGCCATCAGTGATCCTGCGGGGAACACTGAAGCTTTCTTT.